This T cell receptor (beta chain) emerged from a study of blood T cell repertoires in COVID-19. Study-level background: COVID-19 samples from acute and convalescent phases originated in the United States, Italy and Spain. From T cells, B-cell-depleted T cells, or PBMCs came the material, which was cDNA or gDNA.

This CDR3 has 16 residues. In germline, CDR1 is SGHTA, CDR2 FQGNSA. J lost 2 bases, V lost 1 base, and 5 bases had no gene match. Original methodology: For nucleated cells, counts were estimated from reference gene primer amplification. TCRdb's copy holds only in-frame clones and misses some; the assay was immunoSEQ multiplex PCR. The V and J calls and the clone size are those of that table, but D and trimming were determined from the DNA. The sample holds 350,000 or so clones, 89% seen once. Enrolment of Seattle patients took place during active infection, and they were followed longitudinally. The receptor comes from an older woman with COVID-19, enrolled during active disease. Specimen: peripheral blood. The chain employs TRBV7-2 and TRBJ2-7; TRBD1 agrees at 10 bases. Written as DNA, the CDR3 is TGTGCCAGCAGCTTAGTGGGGACAGGGGTTCCCTACGAGCAGTACTTC. This encodes CASSLVGTGVPYEQYF.